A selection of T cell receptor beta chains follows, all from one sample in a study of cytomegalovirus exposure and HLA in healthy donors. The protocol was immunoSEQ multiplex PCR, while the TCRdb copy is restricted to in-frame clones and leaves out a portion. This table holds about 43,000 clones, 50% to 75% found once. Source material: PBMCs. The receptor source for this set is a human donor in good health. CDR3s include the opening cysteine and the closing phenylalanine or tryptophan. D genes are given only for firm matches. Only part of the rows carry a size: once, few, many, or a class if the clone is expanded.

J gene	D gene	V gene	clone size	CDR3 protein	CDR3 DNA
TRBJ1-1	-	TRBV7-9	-	CASSSTGNTEAFF	TGTGCCAGCAGCTCAACAGGGAACACTGAAGCTTTCTTT
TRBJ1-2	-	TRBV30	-	CAWSLNYGYTF	TGTGCCTGGAGTTTAAACTATGGCTACACCTTC
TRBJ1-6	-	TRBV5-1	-	CASSLRTAPVSSYNSPLHF	TGCGCCAGCAGCTTACGGACAGCGCCTGTGAGCTCCTATAATTCACCCCTCCACTTT
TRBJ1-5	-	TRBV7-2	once	CASSLLHNQPQHF	TGTGCCAGCAGCTTGTTACACAATCAGCCCCAGCATTTT
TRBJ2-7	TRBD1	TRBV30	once	CAWSAGTGAYEQYF	TGTGCCTGGAGTGCCGGGACAGGGGCCTACGAGCAGTACTTC
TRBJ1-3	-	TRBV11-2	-	CASSFWTVGNTIYF	TGTGCCAGCAGCTTTTGGACAGTTGGAAACACCATATATTTT
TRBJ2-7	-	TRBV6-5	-	CASIEKSYEQYF	TGTGCCAGCATAGAGAAATCCTACGAGCAGTACTTC
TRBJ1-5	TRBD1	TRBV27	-	CASRRGLNQPQHF	TGTGCCAGCAGAAGGGGGCTGAATCAGCCCCAGCATTTT
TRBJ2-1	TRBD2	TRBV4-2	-	CASSQGAGAYNEQFF	TGTGCCAGCAGCCAAGGAGCGGGGGCCTACAATGAGCAGTTCTTC
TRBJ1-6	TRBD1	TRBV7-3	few	CASRRRQGINSPLHF	TGTGCCAGCAGACGCAGACAGGGAATTAATTCACCCCTCCACTTT
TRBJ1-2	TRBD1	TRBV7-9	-	CASSLGTGEVYTF	TGTGCCAGCAGCTTAGGGACAGGGGAAGTCTACACCTTC
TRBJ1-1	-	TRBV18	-	CASSPGLNTEAFF	TGTGCCAGCTCACCGGGCCTGAACACTGAAGCTTTCTTT
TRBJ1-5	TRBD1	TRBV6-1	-	CASSTLDRGYQPQHF	TGTGCCAGCAGTACCCTAGACAGGGGATACCAGCCCCAGCATTTT
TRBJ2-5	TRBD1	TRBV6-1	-	CASSADRGRETQYF	TGTGCCAGCAGTGCAGACAGGGGCCGAGAGACCCAGTACTTC
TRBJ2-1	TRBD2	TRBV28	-	CASSWTSGGSNEQFF	TGTGCCAGCAGTTGGACTAGCGGGGGTTCCAATGAGCAGTTCTTC
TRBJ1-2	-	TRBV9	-	CASSAGSGEGYTF	TGTGCCAGCAGCGCTGGGTCAGGGGAGGGCTACACCTTC
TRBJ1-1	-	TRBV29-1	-	CSVVETGSTEAFF	TGCAGCGTTGTGGAGACAGGCTCCACTGAAGCTTTCTTT
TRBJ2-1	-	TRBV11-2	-	CASRHPGRASGEQFF	TGTGCCAGCAGACATCCCGGGAGAGCTTCCGGTGAGCAGTTCTTC
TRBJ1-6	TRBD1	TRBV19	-	CASSILQGNSPLHF	TGTGCCAGTAGTATTTTACAGGGGAATTCACCCCTCCACTTT
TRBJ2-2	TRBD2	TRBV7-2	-	CASSVRWGGATGELFF	TGTGCCAGCAGCGTAAGGTGGGGGGGAGCCACCGGGGAGCTGTTTTTT
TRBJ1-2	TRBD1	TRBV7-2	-	CASSLRGGLGYTF	TGTGCCAGCAGCTTACGAGGGGGCCTTGGCTACACCTTC
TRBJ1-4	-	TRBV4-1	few	CASSQDNGATNEKLFF	TGCGCCAGCAGCCAGGACAACGGAGCAACTAATGAAAAACTGTTTTTT
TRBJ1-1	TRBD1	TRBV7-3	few	CASSATGQGYTEAFF	TGTGCCAGCAGCGCAACGGGACAGGGATACACTGAAGCTTTCTTT
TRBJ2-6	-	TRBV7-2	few	CASSLGPPGSGANVLTF	TGTGCCAGCAGCTTAGGCCCGCCAGGGTCTGGGGCCAACGTCCTGACTTTC
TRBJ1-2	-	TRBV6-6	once	CASSPLGGDNYGYTF	TGTGCCAGCAGTCCTCTCGGAGGCGATAACTATGGCTACACCTTC
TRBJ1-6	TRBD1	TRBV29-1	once	CSVRRNRDRYSPLHF	TGCAGCGTTAGGCGGAACCGGGACAGATATTCACCCCTCCACTTT
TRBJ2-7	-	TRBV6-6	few	CASSQNYEQYF	TGTGCCAGCAGCCAAAACTACGAGCAGTACTTC
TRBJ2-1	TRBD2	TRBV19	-	CASQLAGSYNEQFF	TGTGCCAGTCAACTAGCGGGGAGTTACAATGAGCAGTTCTTC
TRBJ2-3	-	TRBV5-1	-	CASSLVPTDTRYF	TGCGCCAGCAGCTTGGTTCCCACAGATACGCGGTATTTT
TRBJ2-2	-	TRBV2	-	CASRGDFTGELFF	TGTGCCAGCAGAGGGGACTTCACCGGGGAGCTGTTTTTT
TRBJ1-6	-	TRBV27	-	CASSTDSRNSPLHF	TGTGCCAGCAGCACAGACAGCCGAAATTCACCCCTCCACTTT
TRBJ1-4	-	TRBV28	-	CASSSGSKKLFF	TGTGCCAGCAGTAGCGGGTCCAAAAAACTGTTTTTT
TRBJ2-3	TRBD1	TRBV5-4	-	CASSLDRGGTDTQYF	TGTGCCAGCAGCTTGGACAGGGGTGGTACAGATACGCAGTATTTT
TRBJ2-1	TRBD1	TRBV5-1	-	CASSHRGSGNEQFF	TGCGCCAGCAGCCACAGGGGTTCAGGCAATGAGCAGTTCTTC
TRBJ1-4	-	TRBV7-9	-	CASSRGQNEKLFF	TGTGCCAGCAGCCGAGGACAGAATGAAAAACTGTTTTTT
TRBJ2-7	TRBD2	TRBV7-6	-	CASSLESGGRYEQYF	TGTGCCAGCAGCCTAGAAAGCGGGGGCCGCTACGAGCAGTACTTC
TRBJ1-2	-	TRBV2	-	CASSRTAFDGYTF	TGTGCCAGCAGTCGGACTGCCTTCGATGGCTACACCTTC
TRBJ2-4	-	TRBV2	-	CASRQLVLPYF	TGTGCCAGCAGGCAACTAGTTCTTCCCTACTTC
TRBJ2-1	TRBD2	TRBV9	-	CASSHRGLAGEEQFF	TGTGCCAGCAGCCACCGGGGACTAGCGGGGGAGGAGCAGTTCTTC
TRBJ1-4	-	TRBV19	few	CACQGPLREKLFF	TGTGCCTGTCAGGGGCCGTTGCGCGAAAAACTGTTTTTT
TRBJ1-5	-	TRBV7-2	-	CASSLLGQTYQPQHF	TGTGCCAGCAGCTTATTAGGACAGACCTATCAGCCCCAGCATTTT
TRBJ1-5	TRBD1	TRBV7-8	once	CASSPDVPGQFDSNQPQHF	TGTGCCAGCAGCCCCGACGTCCCGGGACAGTTTGATAGCAATCAGCCCCAGCATTTT
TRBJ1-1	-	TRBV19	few	CASKGDSTEAFF	TGTGCCAGTAAAGGAGACAGTACTGAAGCTTTCTTT
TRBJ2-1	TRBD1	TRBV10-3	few	CAIRQGAWDEQFF	TGTGCCATCCGACAGGGGGCTTGGGATGAGCAGTTCTTC
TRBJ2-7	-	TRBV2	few	CASAGRPYEQYF	TGTGCCAGCGCAGGAAGACCATACGAGCAGTACTTC
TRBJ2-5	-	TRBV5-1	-	CASSLAETQYF	TGCGCCAGCAGCTTGGCGGAGACCCAGTACTTC
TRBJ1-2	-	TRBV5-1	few	CASSLGQSQGYGYTF	TGCGCCAGCAGCTTGGGGCAATCGCAGGGCTATGGCTACACCTTC
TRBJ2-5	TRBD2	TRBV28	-	CASSTHGTSSETQYF	TGTGCCAGCAGCACACACGGGACTAGCAGCGAGACCCAGTACTTC
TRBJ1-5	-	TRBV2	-	CASSEGWQQPQHF	TGTGCCAGCAGTGAAGGGTGGCAGCAGCCCCAGCATTTT
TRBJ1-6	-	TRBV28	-	CASSGWEGSGSPLHF	TGTGCCAGCAGCGGATGGGAGGGTTCAGGTTCACCCCTCCACTTT
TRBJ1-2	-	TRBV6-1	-	CASILRGALGYTF	TGTGCCAGCATCCTGCGGGGGGCGCTTGGCTACACCTTC
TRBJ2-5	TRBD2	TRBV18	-	CASSLTPLAGAVETQYF	TGTGCCAGCTCCCTTACTCCTCTAGCGGGGGCTGTGGAGACCCAGTACTTC
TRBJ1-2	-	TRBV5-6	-	CASSLDSQYGYTF	TGTGCCAGCAGCTTGGACAGTCAATATGGCTACACCTTC
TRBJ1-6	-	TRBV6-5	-	CASSTGTRNSPLHF	TGTGCCAGCAGTACCGGGACACGGAATTCACCCCTCCACTTT
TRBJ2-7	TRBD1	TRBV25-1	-	CASPNRDRAHEQYF	TGTGCCAGCCCGAACCGGGACAGGGCCCACGAGCAGTACTTC